The rows below give T cell receptor beta chains drawn from one sample of a study of post-analysis software for immune sequencing data. TCRdb re-called the PCR reads through MiXCR, storing one row per CDR3 protein. Among around 180,000 distinct CDR3 sequences listed, about 29% were seen once. Material: blood. The receptor source for this set is a girl aged 5-17 years with multiple sclerosis. The CDR3 runs from the conserved cysteine through the conserved F or W. D genes are given only for firm matches. Size is stated for part of the rows, as once, few or many counts, or as a class when the clone is expanded.

j_call d_call clone_size v_call cdr3_aa cdr3_nt
TRBJ1-3 - - TRBV12-3/TRBV12-4 CASRRSPSGNTIYF TGTGCCAGCAGGAGAAGTCCCTCTGGAAACACCATATATTTT
TRBJ2-5 - many TRBV3-1 CASSQQVQEETQYF TGTGCCAGCAGCCAGCAAGTACAGGAGGAGACCCAGTACTTC
TRBJ2-7 - many TRBV6-2/TRBV6-3 CASSLAYYEQYF TGTGCCAGCAGCCTAGCGTATTACGAGCAGTACTTC
TRBJ1-1 - many TRBV20-1 CSATVKATEAFF TGCAGTGCCACGGTCAAAGCCACTGAAGCTTTCTTT
TRBJ2-1 TRBD2 few TRBV20-1 CSAREQAGVYNEQFF TGCAGTGCTAGAGAACAAGCGGGAGTTTACAATGAGCAGTTCTTC
TRBJ2-3 - many TRBV20-1 CRPTGYTDTQYF TGCAGGCCGACAGGCTACACAGATACGCAGTATTTT
TRBJ2-3 - few TRBV10-3 CAISSLRSDADTQYF TGTGCCATCAGCTCCTTGAGGTCAGACGCAGATACGCAGTATTTT
TRBJ1-5 TRBD1 - TRBV4-1 CASAPGRGSGPQHF TGCGCCAGCGCACCCGGCAGGGGGAGCGGGCCCCAGCATTTT
TRBJ2-3 - - TRBV11-3 CANSLRGGGDTQYF TGTGCCAACAGCCTACGAGGAGGCGGAGATACGCAGTATTTT
TRBJ1-6 - - TRBV6-5 CASSYLGGAVVDSPLHF TGTGCCAGCAGTTACCTGGGGGGCGCGGTAGTTGATTCACCCCTCCACTTT
TRBJ2-3 TRBD2 few TRBV12-3/TRBV12-4 CASTSLAGGSDTQYF TGTGCCAGCACATCCCTAGCGGGCGGGTCAGATACGCAGTATTTT
TRBJ1-1 TRBD1 few TRBV7-3 CASSDMEGQKNTEAFF TGTGCCAGCAGCGATATGGAGGGACAGAAGAACACTGAAGCTTTCTTT
TRBJ2-2 TRBD2 - TRBV11-1 CASSLNSGSTGELFF TGTGCCAGCAGCTTGAATAGCGGGAGTACCGGGGAGCTGTTTTTT
TRBJ1-5 - - TRBV20-1 CSAFSQGNQSQHF TGCAGTGCTTTTTCACAGGGCAATCAGTCCCAGCATTTT
TRBJ2-5 - - TRBV27 CASSWERGETQYF TGTGCCAGCAGTTGGGAGAGGGGAGAGACCCAGTACTTC
TRBJ2-1 - - TRBV4-1 CAGSREGAEETQFF TGCGCCGGCAGCCGTGAAGGGGCGGAAGAGACCCAGTTCTTC
TRBJ1-2 - - TRBV5-1 CASSMGNYGYTF TGCGCCAGCAGTATGGGGAACTATGGCTACACCTTC
TRBJ1-2 - - TRBV20-1 CSAENQGWVDGYTF TGCAGTGCCGAAAACCAGGGATGGGTAGATGGCTACACCTTC
TRBJ1-2 - many TRBV19 CASSFPTGANYGYTF TGTGCCAGTAGTTTCCCCACAGGAGCTAACTATGGCTACACCTTC
TRBJ2-6 - few TRBV7-8 CASSLASITGANVLTF TGTGCCAGCAGCTTAGCTAGCATTACTGGGGCCAACGTCCTGACTTTC
TRBJ2-3 TRBD2 few TRBV2 CASSDGGGTDTQYF TGTGCCAGCAGTGATGGGGGGGGCACAGATACGCAGTATTTT
TRBJ2-7 - many TRBV6-1 CAAGTGGVAGGHEQYF TGTGCCGCAGGGACAGGGGGAGTAGCGGGGGGACACGAGCAGTACTTC
TRBJ2-7 TRBD1 - TRBV6-5 CASSSSTGSYEQYF TGTGCCAGCAGTTCCTCGACAGGGTCCTACGAGCAGTACTTC
TRBJ2-3 - many TRBV6-5 CASTSWAGTQYF TGTGCCAGCACCTCCTGGGCGGGTACGCAGTATTTT
TRBJ1-1 - few TRBV5-4 CASSHPGTTNEAFF TGTGCCAGCAGCCATCCCGGGACAACGAATGAAGCTTTCTTT
TRBJ1-1 - - TRBV10-2 CASSESGATEAFF TGCGCCAGCAGTGAGTCGGGGGCCACTGAAGCTTTCTTT
TRBJ1-2 - - TRBV15 CATSRYRAGDVYGYTF TGTGCCACCAGCAGATACCGGGCAGGCGATGTCTATGGCTACACCTTC
TRBJ2-7 - - TRBV7-2 CASSMSRGYEQYF TGTGCCAGCAGCATGTCCCGCGGCTACGAGCAGTACTTC
TRBJ2-1 TRBD2 few TRBV20-1 CSAIGLAGALYEQFF TGCAGTGCTATTGGACTAGCGGGAGCATTATATGAGCAGTTCTTC
TRBJ2-5 - few TRBV7-2 CASSLARQGGETQYF TGTGCCAGCAGCTTAGCGAGGCAGGGAGGTGAGACCCAGTACTTC
TRBJ2-3 - few TRBV27 CASSSPTTSTDTQYF TGTGCCAGCAGTTCCCCGACAACTAGCACAGATACGCAGTATTTT
TRBJ2-3 TRBD2 - TRBV20-1 CSASLGQTGLAATITDTQYF TGCAGTGCTAGTTTAGGCCAAACGGGACTAGCGGCAACGATCACAGATACGCAGTATTTT
TRBJ2-5 TRBD1 few TRBV28 CASSFERGTGSETQYF TGTGCCAGCAGTTTTGAGCGAGGGACAGGGTCAGAGACCCAGTACTTC
TRBJ2-3 - many TRBV6-5 CASSLGVGVLPDTQYF TGTGCCAGCAGTCTGGGGGTCGGAGTTCTCCCGGATACGCAGTATTTT
TRBJ2-1 - few TRBV5-1 CASSFGTDCNEQFF TGCGCCAGCAGCTTCGGGACCGATTGCAATGAGCAGTTCTTC
TRBJ2-6 - - TRBV27 CASSFDSSGANVLTF TGTGCCAGCAGTTTCGACAGCTCTGGGGCCAACGTCCTGACTTTC
TRBJ1-2 - many TRBV5-1 CASSMDGGYTF TGCGCCAGCAGCATGGACGGGGGCTACACCTTC
TRBJ2-7 - - TRBV18 CASSPPYAGDLYEQYF TGTGCCAGCTCACCACCGTACGCAGGAGACCTCTACGAGCAGTACTTC
TRBJ2-1 - - TRBV10-3 CAISIEGIDNEQFF TGTGCCATCAGTATAGAGGGGATCGACAATGAGCAGTTCTTC
TRBJ2-7 - - TRBV2 CASSLYRGSYEQYF TGTGCCAGCAGTTTATATCGGGGGTCCTACGAGCAGTACTTC